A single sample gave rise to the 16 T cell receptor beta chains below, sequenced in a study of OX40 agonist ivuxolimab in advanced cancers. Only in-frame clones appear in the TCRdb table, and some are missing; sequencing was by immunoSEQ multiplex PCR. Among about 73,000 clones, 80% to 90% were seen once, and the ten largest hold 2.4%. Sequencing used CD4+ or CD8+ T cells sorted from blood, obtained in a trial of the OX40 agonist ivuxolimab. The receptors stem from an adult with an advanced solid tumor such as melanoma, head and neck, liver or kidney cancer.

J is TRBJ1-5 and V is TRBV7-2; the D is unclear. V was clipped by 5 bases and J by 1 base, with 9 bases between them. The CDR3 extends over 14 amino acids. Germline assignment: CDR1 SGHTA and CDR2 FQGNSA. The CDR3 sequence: CASSLRTSNQPQHF. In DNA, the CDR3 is TGTGCCAGCAGCCTCCGTACGAGCAATCAGCCCCAGCATTTT.

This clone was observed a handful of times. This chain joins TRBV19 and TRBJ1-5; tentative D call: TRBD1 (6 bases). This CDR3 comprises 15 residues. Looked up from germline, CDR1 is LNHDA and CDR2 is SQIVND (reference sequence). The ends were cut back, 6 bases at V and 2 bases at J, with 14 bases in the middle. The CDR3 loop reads CASRSGAWGNQPQHF. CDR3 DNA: TGTGCCAGTAGGTCGGGGGCTTGGGGCAATCAGCCCCAGCATTTT.

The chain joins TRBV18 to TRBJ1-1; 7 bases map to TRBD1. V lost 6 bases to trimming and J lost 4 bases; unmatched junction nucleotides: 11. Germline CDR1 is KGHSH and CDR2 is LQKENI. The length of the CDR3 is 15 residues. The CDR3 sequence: CASSLGQMGTTEAFF. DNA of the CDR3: TGTGCCAGCTCCCTGGGACAGATGGGGACCACTGAAGCTTTCTTT.

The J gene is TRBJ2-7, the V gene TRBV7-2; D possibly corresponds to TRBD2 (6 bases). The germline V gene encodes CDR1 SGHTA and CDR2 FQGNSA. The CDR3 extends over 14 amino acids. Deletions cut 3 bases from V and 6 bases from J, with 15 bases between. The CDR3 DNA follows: TGTGCCAGCAGCTTTAACGGGGGACCGGGCGAGCAGTACTTC. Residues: CASSFNGGPGEQYF.

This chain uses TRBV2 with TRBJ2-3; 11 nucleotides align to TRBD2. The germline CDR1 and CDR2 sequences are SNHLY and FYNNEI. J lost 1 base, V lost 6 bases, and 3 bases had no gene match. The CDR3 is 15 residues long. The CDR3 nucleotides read TGTGCCAGCAGGAAACTAGCGGGAGGCACAGATACGCAGTATTTT. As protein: CASRKLAGGTDTQYF.

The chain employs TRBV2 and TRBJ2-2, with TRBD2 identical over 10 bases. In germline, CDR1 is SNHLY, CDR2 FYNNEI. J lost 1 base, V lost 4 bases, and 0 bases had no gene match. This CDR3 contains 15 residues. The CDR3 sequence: CASSGTSGNTGELFF. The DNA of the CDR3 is TGTGCCAGCAGTGGGACTAGCGGGAACACCGGGGAGCTGTTTTTT.

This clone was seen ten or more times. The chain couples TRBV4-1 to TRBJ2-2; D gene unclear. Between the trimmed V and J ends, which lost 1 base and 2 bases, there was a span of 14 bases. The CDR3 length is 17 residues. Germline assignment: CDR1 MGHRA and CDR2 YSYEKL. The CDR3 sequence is CASSQADMGFNTGELFF. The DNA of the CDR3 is TGCGCCAGCAGCCAAGCTGATATGGGTTTTAACACCGGGGAGCTGTTTTTT.

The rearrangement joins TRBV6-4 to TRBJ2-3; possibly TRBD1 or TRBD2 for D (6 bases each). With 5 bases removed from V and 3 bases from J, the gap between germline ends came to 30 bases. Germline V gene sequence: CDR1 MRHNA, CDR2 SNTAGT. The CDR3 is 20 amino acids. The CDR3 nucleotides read TGTGCCAGCAGTCTAAAGGGGGGAACCGGAACAACAGGGAGTACAGATACGCAGTATTTT. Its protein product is CASSLKGGTGTTGSTDTQYF.

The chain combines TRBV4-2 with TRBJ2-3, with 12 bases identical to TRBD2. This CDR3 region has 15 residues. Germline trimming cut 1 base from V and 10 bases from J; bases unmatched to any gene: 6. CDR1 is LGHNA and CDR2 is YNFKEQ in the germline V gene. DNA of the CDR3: TGTGCCAGCAGCCAAGGGGGACTAGCGGGTGGGGCGCAGTATTTT. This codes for CASSQGGLAGGAQYF.

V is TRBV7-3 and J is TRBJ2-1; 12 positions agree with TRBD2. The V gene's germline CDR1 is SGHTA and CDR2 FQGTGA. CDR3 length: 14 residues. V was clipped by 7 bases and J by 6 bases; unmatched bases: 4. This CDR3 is CASTLTSGSNEQFF. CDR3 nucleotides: TGTGCCAGCACCTTGACTAGCGGGAGCAATGAGCAGTTCTTC.

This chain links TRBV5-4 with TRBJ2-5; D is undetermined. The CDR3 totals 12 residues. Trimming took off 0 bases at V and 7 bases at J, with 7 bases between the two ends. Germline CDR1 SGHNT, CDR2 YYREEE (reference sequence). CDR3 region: CASSLDRRTQYF. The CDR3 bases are TGTGCCAGCAGCTTGGACCGACGGACCCAGTACTTC.

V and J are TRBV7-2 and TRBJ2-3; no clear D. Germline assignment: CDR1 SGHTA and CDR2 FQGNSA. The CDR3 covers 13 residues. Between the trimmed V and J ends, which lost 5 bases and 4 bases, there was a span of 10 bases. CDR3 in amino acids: CASSPQSADTQYF. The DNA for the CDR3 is TGTGCCAGCAGCCCCCAAAGCGCAGATACGCAGTATTTT.

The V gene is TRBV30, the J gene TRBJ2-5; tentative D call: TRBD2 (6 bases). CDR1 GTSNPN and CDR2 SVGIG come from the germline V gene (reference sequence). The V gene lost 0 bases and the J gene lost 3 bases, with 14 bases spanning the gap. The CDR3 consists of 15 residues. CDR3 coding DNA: TGTGCCTGGAGTGTAGGCGCTGCGGGGAAAGAGACCCAGTACTTC. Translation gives CAWSVGAAGKETQYF.

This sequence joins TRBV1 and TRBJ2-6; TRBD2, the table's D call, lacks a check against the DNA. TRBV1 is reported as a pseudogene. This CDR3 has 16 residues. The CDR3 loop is CTSSSTGLCRANVLTF. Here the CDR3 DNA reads TGCACCAGCAGTAGTACGGGTTTGTGCAGGGCCAACGTCCTGACTTTC.

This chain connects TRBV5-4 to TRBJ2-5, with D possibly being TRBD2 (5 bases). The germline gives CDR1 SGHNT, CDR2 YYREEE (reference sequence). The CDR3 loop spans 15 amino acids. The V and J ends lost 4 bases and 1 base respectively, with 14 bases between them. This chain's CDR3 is CASSPRRTPQETQYF. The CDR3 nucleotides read TGTGCCAGCAGCCCCCGGAGGACCCCCCAAGAGACCCAGTACTTC. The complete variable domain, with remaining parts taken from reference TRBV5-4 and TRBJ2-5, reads ETGVTQSPTHLIKTRGQQVTLRCSSQSGHNTVSWYQQALGQGPQFIFQYYREEENGRGNFPPRFSGLQFPNYSSELNVNALELDDSALYLCASSPRRTPQETQYFGPGTRLLVL.

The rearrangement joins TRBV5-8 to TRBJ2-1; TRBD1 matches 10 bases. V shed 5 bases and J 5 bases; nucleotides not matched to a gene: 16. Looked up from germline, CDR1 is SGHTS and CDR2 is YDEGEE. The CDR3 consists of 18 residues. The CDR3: CASSFRSTGGPTHNEQFF. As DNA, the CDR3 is TGTGCCAGCAGTTTTCGTTCGACAGGGGGCCCCACCCACAATGAGCAGTTCTTC. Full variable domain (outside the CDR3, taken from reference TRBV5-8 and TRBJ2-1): EAGVTQSPTHLIKTRGQQATLRCSPISGHTSVYWYQQALGLGLQFLLWYDEGEERNRGNFPPRFSGRQFPNYSSELNVNALELEDSALYLCASSFRSTGGPTHNEQFFGPGTRLTVL.